The clone carrying this TCR beta chain came up once. The source of the sample is a study of Ad26.COV2.S vaccination and SARS-CoV-2 variants. Treatment specified: around 19 received Ad26.COV2.S at low or high dose, single or two shots; about 5 received placebo; per-sample allocation not given. Specimens were obtained on day 63 following the first vaccine or placebo injection. Data came from immunoSEQ multiplex PCR; TCRdb stores just in-frame clones and leaves some out. The sample has hundreds of thousands of clones, 88% seen once. The starting material was peripheral blood, obtained in a trial of Ad26.COV2.S vaccine versus placebo. This sequence originates from a person between 18 and 59 years old who received the Ad26.COV2.S COVID-19 vaccine or a placebo.

The CDR3 DNA reads TGTGCCAGCAGTGCCTTGGGGCGGGATGTCACAGATACGCAGTATTTT. It yields the protein CASSALGRDVTDTQYF. The chain joins TRBV9 to TRBJ2-3; D might be TRBD2 (6 bases). Germline V gives CDR1 SGDLS, CDR2 YYNGEE. The length of the CDR3 is 16 residues. V was trimmed by 5 bases and J by 2 bases, leaving 18 bases between them.